This TCR beta chain emerged from a study of blood T cell repertoires in COVID-19. Study-level background: There were acute and convalescent COVID-19 samples, and they came from the United States, Italy and Spain. PBMCs, B-cell-depleted T cells, or T cells provided the cDNA or gDNA that made up the material.

V lost 5 bases, J lost 4 bases, and 11 bases lay in between. The CDR3 length is 13 residues. In the authors' workflow: Estimates of nucleated cell counts were drawn from the amplification of reference gene primers. Here immunoSEQ multiplex PCR was the method, and the copy in TCRdb shows in-frame clones only, minus some. Clonal size and the V and J genes are those of that table, whereas D and trimming came from the DNA. Of roughly 300,000 clones listed, about 83% were seen once; the top ten hold approximately 1.2%. Sequenced material: peripheral blood. The receptor was isolated from a woman aged 45 to 65 with acute or convalescent COVID-19. V gene TRBV12-3 or TRBV12-4 combines with J gene TRBJ1-1; D is possibly TRBD1 (5 bases). CDR3 residues: CASSPGSSTEAFF. The DNA for the CDR3 is TGTGCCAGCAGTCCAGGGTCAAGCACTGAAGCTTTCTTT.